These 11 T cell receptor beta chains share one sample of origin, sequenced in a study of T cell responses to AZD1222 COVID-19 vaccine. Clones were read by immunoSEQ multiplex PCR, and TCRdb kept only the in-frame ones, dropping some. The table shows 150,000 to 200,000 clones, with 85% to 95% occurring only once. Sequencing was performed on peripheral blood, taken on day 0 of AZD1222 vaccination. These receptors all come from an adult in good health.

The rearrangement uses TRBV6-8 and TRBJ2-7, with 9 bases lining up with TRBD2. CDR3 length: 15 amino acids. The V segment lost 1 base and the J segment 0 bases; nucleotides outside the gene matches: 1. CDR1 MNHGY and CDR2 SAAAGT come from the germline V gene. This chain's CDR3 is CASSYWRGGSYEQYF. CDR3 coding DNA: TGTGCCAGCAGTTACTGGCGGGGGGGCTCCTACGAGCAGTACTTC.

The CDR3 sequence is CASSTNPAGIAEAFF. CDR3 DNA sequence: TGTGCCAGTAGTACCAATCCGGCAGGTATAGCTGAAGCTTTCTTT. The chain combines TRBV19 with TRBJ1-1; D is ambiguous. This CDR3 spans 15 amino acids. Germline-derived CDR1 and CDR2 are LNHDA and SQIVND (reference sequence). Trimming removed 4 bases at V and 6 bases at J, with 18 bases between. The full variable domain, its missing parts supplied by reference TRBV19 and TRBJ1-1, is DGGITQSPKYLFRKEGQNVTLSCEQNLNHDAMYWYRQDPGQGLRLIYYSQIVNDFQKGDIAEGYSVSREKKESFPLTVTSAQKNPTAFYLCASSTNPAGIAEAFFGQGTRLTVV.

This sequence joins TRBV27 and TRBJ1-1; D is ambiguous. Germline CDR1 MNHEY, CDR2 SMNVEV (reference sequence). V shed 5 bases and J shed 6 bases, with 19 bases lying between them. This CDR3 has 15 residues. Here the CDR3 reads CASSRVWTDLSEAFF. The CDR3 bases are TGTGCCAGCAGTAGGGTTTGGACGGATCTTTCTGAAGCTTTCTTT.

The chain carries TRBV29-1 and TRBJ2-6, with D maybe TRBD1 (6 bases). The length of the CDR3 is 14 residues. Germline V CDR1 and CDR2: SQVTM, ANQGSEA. Between the trimmed V and J ends, which lost 6 bases and 2 bases, there was a span of 11 bases. CDR3 DNA sequence: TGCAGCGTCGCACAGGGTACTGGGGCCAACGTCCTGACTTTC. Translation gives CSVAQGTGANVLTF.

The chain has TRBV28 and TRBJ2-3; 10 bases align to TRBD2. Germline values: CDR1 MDHEN, CDR2 SYDVKM. Trimming at V came to 8 bases and at J to 6 bases, leaving 2 bases not matched to a gene. CDR3 size: 12 residues. CDR3 sequence: CASGTSADTQYF. DNA of the CDR3: TGTGCCAGCGGGACTAGCGCCGATACGCAGTATTTT.

CDR3 nucleotide sequence: TGTGCCAGCAGCCAATCCCCGGGACTAGCGGGGGGGCCTAGCACAGATACGCAGTATTTT. Translated, it gives CASSQSPGLAGGPSTDTQYF. This sequence joins TRBV3-1 (or the pseudogene TRBV3-2) and TRBJ2-3, with TRBD2 matching 16 bases. V gave up 2 bases and J gave up 0 bases; unmatched junction bases: 8. Looked up from germline, CDR1 is LGHDT and CDR2 is YNNKEL (reference sequence). The CDR3 is 20 amino acids.

The chain is built from TRBV19 and TRBJ1-5; D remains unclear. This CDR3 is 14 amino acids long. From germline, CDR1 is LNHDA and CDR2 SQIVND (reference sequence). Between the trimmed V and J ends, which lost 1 base and 5 bases, there was a span of 9 bases. The DNA of the CDR3 is TGTGCCAGTAGTATAGCCAGGAGGGATCAGCCCCAGCATTTT. This gives the protein CASSIARRDQPQHF.

This chain connects TRBV9 to TRBJ1-2; 8 bases line up with TRBD1. J lost 3 bases, V lost 0 bases, and 4 bases had no gene match. CDR3 size: 15 residues. The germline V gene has CDR1 SGDLS and CDR2 YYNGEE. The CDR3 DNA reads as TGTGCCAGCAGCGTAGGGGCAGGGGGCGACTATGGCTACACCTTC. This sequence encodes CASSVGAGGDYGYTF.

This chain connects TRBV30 to TRBJ2-5, with D possibly TRBD1 on 5 matching bases. CDR1 and CDR2 from the germline V gene are GTSNPN and SVGIG (reference sequence). This CDR3 has 16 residues. Trimming took off 2 bases at V and 5 bases at J, with 21 bases between the two ends. The CDR3 region has the DNA TGTGCCTGGAGTTCCCGAAGGGGTGGGTTCAAGGAGACCCAGTACTTC. Translating gives CAWSSRRGGFKETQYF.

In its sample, this clone was seen once. The chain links TRBV4-2 to TRBJ2-5; TRBD2 agrees at 7 bases. This CDR3 is 16 amino acids long. V lost 4 bases, J lost 4 bases, and 12 bases stayed unmatched. Germline CDR1 is LGHNA and CDR2 is YNFKEQ. The CDR3 protein is CASSLGSSGGRETQYF. The CDR3 region has the DNA TGTGCCAGCAGCCTGGGAAGTTCCGGGGGGAGAGAGACCCAGTACTTC.

The chain carries TRBV10-3 and TRBJ1-4, with D hard to call. The germline V gene encodes CDR1 ENHRY and CDR2 SYGVKD. The CDR3 consists of 14 residues. The germline V and J ends were trimmed by 5 bases and 0 bases, with 7 bases remaining between them. The CDR3 is CAISPGATNEKLFF. CDR3 DNA: TGTGCCATCAGTCCAGGTGCAACTAATGAAAAACTGTTTTTT.